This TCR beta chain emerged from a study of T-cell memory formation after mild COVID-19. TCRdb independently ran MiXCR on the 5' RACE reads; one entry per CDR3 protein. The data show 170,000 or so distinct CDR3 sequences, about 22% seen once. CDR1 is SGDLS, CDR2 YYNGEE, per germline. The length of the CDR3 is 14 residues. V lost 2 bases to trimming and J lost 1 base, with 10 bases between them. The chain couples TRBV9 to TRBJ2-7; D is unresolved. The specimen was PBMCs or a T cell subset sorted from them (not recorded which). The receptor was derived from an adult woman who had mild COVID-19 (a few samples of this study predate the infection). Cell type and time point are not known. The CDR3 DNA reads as TGTGCCAGCAGCGTCGGCCAGGAATCCTACGAGCAGTACTTC. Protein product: CASSVGQESYEQYF.